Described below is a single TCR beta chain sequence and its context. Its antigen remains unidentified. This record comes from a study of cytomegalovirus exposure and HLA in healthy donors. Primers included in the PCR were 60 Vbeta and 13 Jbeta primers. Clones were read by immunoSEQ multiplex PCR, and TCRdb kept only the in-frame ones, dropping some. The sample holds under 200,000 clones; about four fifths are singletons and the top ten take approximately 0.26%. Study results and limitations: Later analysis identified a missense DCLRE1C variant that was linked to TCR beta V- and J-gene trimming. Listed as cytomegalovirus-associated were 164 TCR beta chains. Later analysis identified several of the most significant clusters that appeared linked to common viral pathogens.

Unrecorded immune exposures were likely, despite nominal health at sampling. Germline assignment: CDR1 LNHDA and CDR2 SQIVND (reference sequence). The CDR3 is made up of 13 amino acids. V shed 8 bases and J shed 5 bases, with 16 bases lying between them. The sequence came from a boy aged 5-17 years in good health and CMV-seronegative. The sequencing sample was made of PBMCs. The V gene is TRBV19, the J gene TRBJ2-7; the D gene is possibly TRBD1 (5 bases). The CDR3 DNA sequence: TGTGCCAGTTCCCGGACGACAGTAGACGAGCAGTACTTC. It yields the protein CASSRTTVDEQYF.